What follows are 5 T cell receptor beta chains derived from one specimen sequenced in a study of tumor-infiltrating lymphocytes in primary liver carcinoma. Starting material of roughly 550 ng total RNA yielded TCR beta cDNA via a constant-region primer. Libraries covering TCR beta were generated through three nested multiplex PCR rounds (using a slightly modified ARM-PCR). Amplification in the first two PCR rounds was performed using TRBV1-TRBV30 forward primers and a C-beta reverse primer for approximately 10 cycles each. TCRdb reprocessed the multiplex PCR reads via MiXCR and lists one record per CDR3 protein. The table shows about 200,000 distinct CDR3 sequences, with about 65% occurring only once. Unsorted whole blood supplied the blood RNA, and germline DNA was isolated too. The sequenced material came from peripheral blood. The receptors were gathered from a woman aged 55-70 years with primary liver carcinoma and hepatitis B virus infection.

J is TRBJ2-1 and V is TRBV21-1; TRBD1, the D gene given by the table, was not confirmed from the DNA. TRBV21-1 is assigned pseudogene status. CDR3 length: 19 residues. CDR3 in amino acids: CASTLKGQDRDGTYNEQFF. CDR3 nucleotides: TGTGCCAGCACCCTGAAGGGGCAGGACCGGGACGGGACATACAATGAGCAGTTCTTC.

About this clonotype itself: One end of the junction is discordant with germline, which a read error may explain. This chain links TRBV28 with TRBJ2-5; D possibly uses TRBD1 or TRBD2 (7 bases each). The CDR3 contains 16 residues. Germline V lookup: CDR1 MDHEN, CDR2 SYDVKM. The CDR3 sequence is CVSRGGDSLRRETQYF. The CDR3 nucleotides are TGTGTCAGCAGGGGGGGGGACTCTCTGCGGAGGGAGACCCAGTACTTC.

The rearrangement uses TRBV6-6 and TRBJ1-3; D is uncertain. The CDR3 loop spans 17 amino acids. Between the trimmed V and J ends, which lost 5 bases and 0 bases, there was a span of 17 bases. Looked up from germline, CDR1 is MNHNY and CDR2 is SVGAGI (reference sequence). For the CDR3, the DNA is TGTGCCAGCAGTCAAACACACCCGGTGGGCTCTGGAAACACCATATATTTT. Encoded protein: CASSQTHPVGSGNTIYF.

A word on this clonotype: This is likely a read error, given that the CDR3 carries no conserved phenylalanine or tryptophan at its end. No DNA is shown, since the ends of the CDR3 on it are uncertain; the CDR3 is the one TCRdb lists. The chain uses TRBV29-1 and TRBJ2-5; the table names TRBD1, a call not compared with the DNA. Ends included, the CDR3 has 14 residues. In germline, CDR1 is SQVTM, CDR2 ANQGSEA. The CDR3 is CSVAAAGAIGTQCL.

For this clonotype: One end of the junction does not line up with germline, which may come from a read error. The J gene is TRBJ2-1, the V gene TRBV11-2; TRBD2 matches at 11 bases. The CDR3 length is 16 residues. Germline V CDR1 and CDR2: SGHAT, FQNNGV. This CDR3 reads CASSYRTSGGYNGQFF. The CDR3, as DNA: TGCGCCAGCAGCTACAGAACTAGCGGGGGATACAATGGGCAGTTCTTC.